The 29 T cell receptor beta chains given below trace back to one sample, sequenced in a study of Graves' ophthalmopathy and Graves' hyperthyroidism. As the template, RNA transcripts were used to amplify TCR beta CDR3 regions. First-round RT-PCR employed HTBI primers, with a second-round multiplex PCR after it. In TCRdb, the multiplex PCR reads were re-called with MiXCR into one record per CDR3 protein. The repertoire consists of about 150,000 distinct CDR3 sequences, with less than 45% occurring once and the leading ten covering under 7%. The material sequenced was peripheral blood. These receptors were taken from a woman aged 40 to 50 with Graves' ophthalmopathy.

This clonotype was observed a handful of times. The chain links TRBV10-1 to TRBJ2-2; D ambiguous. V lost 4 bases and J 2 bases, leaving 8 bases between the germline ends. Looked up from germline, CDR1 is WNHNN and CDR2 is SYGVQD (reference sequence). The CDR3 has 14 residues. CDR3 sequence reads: CASSGHQNTGELFF. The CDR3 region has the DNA TGCGCCAGCAGTGGCCACCAAAACACCGGGGAGCTGTTTTTT.

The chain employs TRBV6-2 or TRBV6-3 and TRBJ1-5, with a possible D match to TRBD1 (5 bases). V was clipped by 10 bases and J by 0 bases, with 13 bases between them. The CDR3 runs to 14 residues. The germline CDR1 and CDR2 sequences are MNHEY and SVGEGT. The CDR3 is CATTDTNSNQPQHF. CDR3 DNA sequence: TGTGCCACCACGGACACGAATAGCAATCAGCCCCAGCATTTT.

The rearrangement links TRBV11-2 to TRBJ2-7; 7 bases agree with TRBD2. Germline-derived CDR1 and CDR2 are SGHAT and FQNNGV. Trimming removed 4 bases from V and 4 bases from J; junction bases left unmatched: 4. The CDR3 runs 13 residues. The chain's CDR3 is CASSSGLGYEQYF. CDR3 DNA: TGTGCCAGCAGCTCCGGACTAGGTTACGAGCAGTACTTC.

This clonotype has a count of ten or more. CDR3 sequence (DNA): TGTGCCAGCAGCGTGACAGGACAGGACGGCTACACCTTC. This translates into CASSVTGQDGYTF. This chain links TRBV5-6 with TRBJ1-2, with 7 bases fitting TRBD1. The CDR3 has 13 residues. J gave up 8 bases and V 4 bases, and 8 bases lay outside the gene matches. Germline V gene data show CDR1 as SGHDT and CDR2 as YYEEEE.

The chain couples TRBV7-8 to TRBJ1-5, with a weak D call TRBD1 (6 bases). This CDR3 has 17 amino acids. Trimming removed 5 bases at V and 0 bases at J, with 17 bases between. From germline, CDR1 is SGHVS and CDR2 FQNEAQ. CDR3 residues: CASSQTGASDSNQPQHF. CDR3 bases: TGTGCCAGCAGCCAAACGGGGGCATCCGATAGCAATCAGCCCCAGCATTTT.

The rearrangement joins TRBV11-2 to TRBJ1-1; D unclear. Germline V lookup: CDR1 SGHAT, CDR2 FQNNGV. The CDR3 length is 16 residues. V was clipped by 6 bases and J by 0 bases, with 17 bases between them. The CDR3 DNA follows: TGTGCCAGCAGTCTAGTCCTGGTCCCGATGAACACTGAAGCTTTCTTT. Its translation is CASSLVLVPMNTEAFF.

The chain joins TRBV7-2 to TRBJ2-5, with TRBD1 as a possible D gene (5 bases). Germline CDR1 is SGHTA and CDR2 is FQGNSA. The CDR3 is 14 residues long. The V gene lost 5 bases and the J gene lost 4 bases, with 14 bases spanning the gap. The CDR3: CASSRIERGETQYF. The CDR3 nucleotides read TGTGCCAGCAGCCGAATCGAAAGGGGAGAGACCCAGTACTTC.

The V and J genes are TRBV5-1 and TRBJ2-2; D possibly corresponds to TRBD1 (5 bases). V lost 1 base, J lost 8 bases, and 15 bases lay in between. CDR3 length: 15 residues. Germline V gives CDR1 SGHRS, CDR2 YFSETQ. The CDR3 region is CASSLTGPFAGELFF. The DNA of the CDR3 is TGCGCCAGCAGCTTGACAGGTCCCTTTGCGGGGGAGCTGTTTTTT.

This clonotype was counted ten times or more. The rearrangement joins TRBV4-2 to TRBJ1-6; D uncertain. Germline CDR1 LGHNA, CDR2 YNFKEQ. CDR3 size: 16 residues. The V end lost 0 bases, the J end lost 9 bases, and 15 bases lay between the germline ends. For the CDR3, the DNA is TGTGCCAGCAGCCAAGATGGAGGACCCACTCGTTCACCCCTCCACTTT. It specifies CASSQDGGPTRSPLHF.

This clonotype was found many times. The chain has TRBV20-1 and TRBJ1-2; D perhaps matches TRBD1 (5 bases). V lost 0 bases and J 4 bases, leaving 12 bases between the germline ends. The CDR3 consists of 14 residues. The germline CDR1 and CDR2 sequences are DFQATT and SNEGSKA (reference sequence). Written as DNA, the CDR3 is TGCAGTGCTAGAGAACCTGACGGGACCTATGGCTACACCTTC. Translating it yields CSAREPDGTYGYTF.

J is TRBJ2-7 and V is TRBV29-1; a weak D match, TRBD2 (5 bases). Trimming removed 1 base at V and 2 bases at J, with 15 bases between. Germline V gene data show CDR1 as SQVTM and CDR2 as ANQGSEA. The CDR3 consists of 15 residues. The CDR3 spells CSVEVGGRATYEQYF. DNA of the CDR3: TGCAGCGTTGAAGTAGGTGGGAGAGCCACCTACGAGCAGTACTTC.

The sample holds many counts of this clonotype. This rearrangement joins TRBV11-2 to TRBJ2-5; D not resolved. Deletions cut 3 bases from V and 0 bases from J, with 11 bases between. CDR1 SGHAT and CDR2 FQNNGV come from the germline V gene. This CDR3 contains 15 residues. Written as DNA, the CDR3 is TGTGCCAGCAGCTTTTACGCGGCAAACCAAGAGACCCAGTACTTC. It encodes CASSFYAANQETQYF. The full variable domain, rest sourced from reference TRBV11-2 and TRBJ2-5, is EAGVAQSPRYKIIEKRQSVAFWCNPISGHATLYWYQQILGQGPKLLIQFQNNGVVDDSQLPKDRFSAERLKGVDSTLKIQPAKLEDSAVYLCASSFYAANQETQYFGPGTRLLVL.

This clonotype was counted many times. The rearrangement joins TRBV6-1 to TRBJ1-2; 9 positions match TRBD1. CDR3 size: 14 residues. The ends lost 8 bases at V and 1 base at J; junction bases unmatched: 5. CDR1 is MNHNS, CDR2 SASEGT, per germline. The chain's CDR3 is CASVTGGSNYGYTF. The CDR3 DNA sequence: TGTGCCAGCGTGACAGGGGGAAGTAACTATGGCTACACCTTC.

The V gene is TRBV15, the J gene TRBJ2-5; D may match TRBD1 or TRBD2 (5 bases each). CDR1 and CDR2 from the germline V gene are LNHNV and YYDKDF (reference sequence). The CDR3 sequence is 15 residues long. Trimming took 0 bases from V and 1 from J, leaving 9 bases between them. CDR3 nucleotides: TGTGCCACCAGCAGAGATGGGGACGGCCAAGAGACCCAGTACTTC. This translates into CATSRDGDGQETQYF.

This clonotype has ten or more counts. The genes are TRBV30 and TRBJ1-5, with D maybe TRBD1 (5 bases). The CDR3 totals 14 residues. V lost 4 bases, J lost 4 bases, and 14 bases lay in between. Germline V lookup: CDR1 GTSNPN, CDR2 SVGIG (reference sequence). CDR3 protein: CAWTGTAGNQPQHF. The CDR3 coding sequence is TGTGCCTGGACAGGGACTGCGGGGAATCAGCCCCAGCATTTT.

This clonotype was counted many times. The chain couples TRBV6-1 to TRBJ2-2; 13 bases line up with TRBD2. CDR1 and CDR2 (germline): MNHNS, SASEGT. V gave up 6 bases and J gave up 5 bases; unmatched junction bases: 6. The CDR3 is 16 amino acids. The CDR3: CASSQETSGRTGELFF. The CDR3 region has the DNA TGTGCCAGCAGCCAGGAGACTAGCGGGAGGACCGGGGAGCTGTTTTTT.

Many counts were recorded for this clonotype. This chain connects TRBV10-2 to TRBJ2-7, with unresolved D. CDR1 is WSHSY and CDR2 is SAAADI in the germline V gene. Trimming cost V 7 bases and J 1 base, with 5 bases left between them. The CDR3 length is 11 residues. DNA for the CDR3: TGCGCCAGCACAACTTCCTACGAGCAGTACTTC. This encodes CASTTSYEQYF.

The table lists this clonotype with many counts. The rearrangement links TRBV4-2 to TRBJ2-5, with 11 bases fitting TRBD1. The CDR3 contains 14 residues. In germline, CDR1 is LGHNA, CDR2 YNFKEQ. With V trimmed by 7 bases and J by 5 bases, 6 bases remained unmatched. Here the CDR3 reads CASNPDRGLETQYF. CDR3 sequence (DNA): TGTGCCAGCAACCCGGACAGGGGGCTGGAGACCCAGTACTTC.

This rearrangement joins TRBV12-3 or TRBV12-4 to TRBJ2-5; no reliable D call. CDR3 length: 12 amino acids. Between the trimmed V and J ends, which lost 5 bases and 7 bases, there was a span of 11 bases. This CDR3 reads CASSPLSATQYF. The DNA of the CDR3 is TGTGCCAGCAGTCCACTTTCGGCGACCCAGTACTTC.

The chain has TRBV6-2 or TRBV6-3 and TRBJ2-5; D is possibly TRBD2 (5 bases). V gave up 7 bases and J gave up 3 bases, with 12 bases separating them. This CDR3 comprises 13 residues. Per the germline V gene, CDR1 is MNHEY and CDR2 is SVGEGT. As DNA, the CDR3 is TGTGCCAGCACGGAGGCCGGGGAAGAGACCCAGTACTTC. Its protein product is CASTEAGEETQYF.

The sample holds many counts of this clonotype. CDR3 in DNA: TGTGCCAGCAGTTATCAGGGAGCCCATGGCTACACCTTC. It encodes CASSYQGAHGYTF. The chain combines TRBV6-5 with TRBJ1-2; D might be TRBD1 (5 bases). Germline CDR1 is MNHEY and CDR2 is SVGAGI. This CDR3 region has 13 residues. Trimming took 3 bases from V and 6 from J, leaving 11 bases between them.

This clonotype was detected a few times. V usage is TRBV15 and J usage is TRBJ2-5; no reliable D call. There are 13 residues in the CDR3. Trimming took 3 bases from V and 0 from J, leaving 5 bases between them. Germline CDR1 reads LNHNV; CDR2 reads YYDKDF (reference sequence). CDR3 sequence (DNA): TGTGCCACCAGCAGGGGCTACCAAGAGACCCAGTACTTC. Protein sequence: CATSRGYQETQYF.

CDR3: CASSPPSRGSEQYF. In DNA form, the CDR3 reads TGTGCCAGCTCACCACCGTCCCGGGGGTCCGAGCAGTACTTC. This chain joins TRBV18 and TRBJ2-7; D is possibly TRBD2 (6 bases). The CDR3 has 14 amino acids. Between the trimmed V and J ends, which lost 0 bases and 6 bases, there was a span of 12 bases. Germline values: CDR1 KGHSH, CDR2 LQKENI.

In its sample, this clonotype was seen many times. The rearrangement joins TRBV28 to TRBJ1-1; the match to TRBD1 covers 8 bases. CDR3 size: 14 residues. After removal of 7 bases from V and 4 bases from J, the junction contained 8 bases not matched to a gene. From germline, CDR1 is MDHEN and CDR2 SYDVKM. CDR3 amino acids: CASTIDRGLTEAFF. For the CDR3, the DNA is TGTGCCAGCACCATTGACAGGGGACTCACTGAAGCTTTCTTT.

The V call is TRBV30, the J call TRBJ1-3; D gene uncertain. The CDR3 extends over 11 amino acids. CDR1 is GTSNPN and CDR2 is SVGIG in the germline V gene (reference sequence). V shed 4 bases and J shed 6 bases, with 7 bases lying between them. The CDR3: CAWTRENTIYF. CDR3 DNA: TGTGCCTGGACACGAGAAAACACCATATATTTT.

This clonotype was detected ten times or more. The CDR3 DNA reads TGTGCCAGCAGTGATTATAGCAATCAGCCCCAGCATTTT. Residues: CASSDYSNQPQHF. The J gene is TRBJ1-5, the V gene TRBV6-1; D unresolved. The CDR3 consists of 13 residues. Trimming stripped 3 bases from V and 0 bases from J, with 3 bases between. The germline gives CDR1 MNHNS, CDR2 SASEGT.

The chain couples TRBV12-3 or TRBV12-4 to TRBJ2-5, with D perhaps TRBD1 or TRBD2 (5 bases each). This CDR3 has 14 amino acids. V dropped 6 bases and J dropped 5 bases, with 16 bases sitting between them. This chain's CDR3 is CASRELGRGETQYF. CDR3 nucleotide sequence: TGTGCCAGCAGGGAACTAGGAAGGGGTGAGACCCAGTACTTC.

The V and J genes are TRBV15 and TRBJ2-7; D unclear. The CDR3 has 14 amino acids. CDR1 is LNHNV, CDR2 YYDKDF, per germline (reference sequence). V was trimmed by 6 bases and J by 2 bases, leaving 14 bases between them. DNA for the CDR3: TGTGCCACCAGTAGTAGGGATCGGGCCTACGAGCAGTACTTC. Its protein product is CATSSRDRAYEQYF.

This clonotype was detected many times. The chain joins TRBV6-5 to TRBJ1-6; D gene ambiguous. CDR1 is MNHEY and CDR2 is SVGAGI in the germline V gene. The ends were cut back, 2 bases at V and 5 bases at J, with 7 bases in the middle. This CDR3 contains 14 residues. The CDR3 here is CASSYGRNNSPLHF. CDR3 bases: TGTGCCAGCAGTTACGGCAGAAATAATTCACCCCTCCACTTT.